This T cell receptor beta chain originates from a study of radiation and T cells in renal cell carcinoma. Study results and limitations: Compared with controls, irradiated tumors showed greater TCR clonality. Tumor samples were small regions of around 0.94 g.

The CDR3 extends over 14 amino acids. Germline loops: CDR1 SGHVS, CDR2 FNYEAQ. Trimming stripped 2 bases from V and 6 bases from J, with 12 bases between. Treatment of the sample: treatment-naive control, cytoreductive nephrectomy. The patient's renal cell carcinoma had clear cell pathology. TCRdb's copy holds only in-frame clones and misses some; the assay was immunoSEQ multiplex PCR. The sample has about 12,000 clones, around two thirds seen once. Worth noting for this clone: Antigen unknown.

Here the sequenced sample was tumor tissue, taken from a patient whose treatment was nephrectomy without radiotherapy. J is TRBJ2-3 and V is TRBV7-6; D is possibly TRBD1 (6 bases). The receptor comes from a woman aged 80 or over with renal cell carcinoma. The CDR3 bases are TGTGCCAGCAGCTTAAACTTGCAGGGGGATACGCAGTATTTT. This translates into CASSLNLQGDTQYF.